What follows are 15 T cell receptor beta chains derived from one specimen sequenced in a study of shared clonotypes between healthy human individuals. Assay used: immunoSEQ multiplex PCR; TCRdb lists only in-frame clones, some missing. The sample includes roughly 2.5 million clones, around 94% of them seen just once. The sequencing sample was made of naive CD4+ T cells sorted from blood. Indicated subset: CD45RA+ positively selected. The receptors stem from a young man in good health.

The chain combines TRBV6-5 with TRBJ1-6; no clear D. Germline values: CDR1 MNHEY, CDR2 SVGAGI. The CDR3 contains 14 residues. V lost 6 bases, J lost 9 bases, and 15 bases lay in between. CDR3 residues: CASRIGRATSPLHF. The CDR3 nucleotides read TGTGCCAGCAGGATAGGTAGGGCTACTTCACCCCTCCACTTT.

The chain links TRBV4-1 to TRBJ2-4; D is perhaps TRBD1 (5 bases). CDR3 length: 17 amino acids. Germline V gene lookup returns CDR1 MGHRA and CDR2 YSYEKL. V was pared by 0 bases and J by 5 bases, with 17 bases between. The CDR3 sequence: CASSQDRQGGWQNIQYF. The DNA of the CDR3 is TGCGCCAGCAGCCAAGATCGGCAGGGTGGCTGGCAAAACATTCAGTACTTC.

This chain joins TRBV11-3 and TRBJ2-7; TRBD1 aligns across 8 bases. J gave up 6 bases and V 5 bases, and 9 bases lay outside the gene matches. Per the germline V gene, CDR1 is SGHNT and CDR2 is YENEEA. CDR3 length: 14 amino acids. The CDR3 sequence is CASSPDRGSGEQYF. CDR3 nucleotides: TGTGCCAGCAGCCCAGACAGGGGCTCCGGCGAGCAGTACTTC.

The V gene is TRBV5-1, the J gene TRBJ2-7; TRBD1 matches 8 bases. This CDR3 has 14 residues. In germline, CDR1 is SGHRS, CDR2 YFSETQ. V shed 3 bases and J 3 bases; nucleotides not matched to a gene: 5. The chain's CDR3 is CASSSPGQVYEQYF. The CDR3 coding sequence is TGCGCCAGCAGCTCGCCGGGACAGGTCTACGAGCAGTACTTC.

The gene calls are TRBV5-6 and TRBJ1-1; the match to TRBD1 covers 10 bases. Trimming at V came to 7 bases and at J to 0 bases, leaving 6 bases not matched to a gene. CDR1 is SGHDT, CDR2 YYEEEE, per germline. The CDR3 is 15 amino acids. The CDR3 nucleotides are TGTGCCAGCTCCGGGACAGGGGACCTGAACACTGAAGCTTTCTTT. Its translation is CASSGTGDLNTEAFF.

This clone showed up just once. J is TRBJ1-2 and V is TRBV28, with D perhaps matching TRBD1 (6 bases). This CDR3 is built from 19 residues. The V and J ends lost 6 bases and 7 bases respectively, with 33 bases between them. Per germline, CDR1 MDHEN and CDR2 SYDVKM. For the CDR3, the DNA is TGTGCCAGCAGCTCGGGTGGGATGACTCAGACAGGCGGGGGCTTTGGCTACACCTTC. Encoded protein: CASSSGGMTQTGGGFGYTF.

This chain connects TRBV6-5 to TRBJ2-7; the match to TRBD2 covers 12 bases. The CDR3 loop spans 15 amino acids. Looked up from germline, CDR1 is MNHEY and CDR2 is SVGAGI. V lost 5 bases to trimming and J lost 5 bases; unmatched junction nucleotides: 7. The CDR3 is CASSVRLAGVNEQYF. CDR3 coding DNA: TGTGCCAGCAGTGTAAGACTAGCGGGAGTAAACGAGCAGTACTTC.

V usage is TRBV30 and J usage is TRBJ2-7; D not certain. V dropped 5 bases and J dropped 2 bases, with 4 bases sitting between them. Germline CDR1 is GTSNPN and CDR2 is SVGIG (reference sequence). This CDR3 is 10 amino acids long. CDR3 sequence reads: CAWAAYEQYF. The CDR3 DNA sequence: TGTGCCTGGGCGGCCTACGAGCAGTACTTC.

The chain has TRBV5-1 and TRBJ1-1, with a weak D call TRBD1 (5 bases). The CDR3 has 14 amino acids. Trimming shortened V by 4 bases and J by 6 bases, and 16 bases separated the two germline ends. CDR1 is SGHRS and CDR2 is YFSETQ in the germline V gene. The CDR3 is CASSQLTTDPEAFF. Written as DNA, the CDR3 is TGCGCCAGCAGCCAATTAACGACAGATCCTGAAGCTTTCTTT.

The chain is built from TRBV29-1 and TRBJ2-2, with 7 bases that match TRBD1. There are 11 residues in the CDR3. The germline V gene has CDR1 SQVTM and CDR2 ANQGSEA. J lost 6 bases, V lost 5 bases, and 0 bases had no gene match. CDR3 sequence (DNA): TGCAGCGTTAGGGGGCCCGGGGAGCTGTTTTTT. Protein: CSVRGPGELFF.

The V gene is TRBV5-1, the J gene TRBJ2-3; the match to TRBD2 covers 8 bases. CDR1 is SGHRS and CDR2 is YFSETQ in the germline V gene. The CDR3 has 16 residues. The junction had 5 bases not matched to a gene; V was cut back by 0 bases and J by 2 bases. CDR3 region: CASSLVSSGYTDTQYF. In nucleotides, the CDR3 is TGCGCCAGCAGCTTGGTGTCTAGCGGGTACACAGATACGCAGTATTTT.

V gene TRBV28 combines with J gene TRBJ1-5; D is perhaps TRBD1 (6 bases). This CDR3 is built from 15 residues. From germline, CDR1 is MDHEN and CDR2 SYDVKM. Trimming took off 5 bases at V and 2 bases at J, with 13 bases between the two ends. CDR3 in amino acids: CASSLTGSGNQPQHF. DNA for the CDR3: TGTGCCAGCAGTCTCACAGGGTCTGGCAATCAGCCCCAGCATTTT.

As DNA, the CDR3 is TGTGCCAGCAGCTCAATAACAGGGGTGAGGTCCTACGAGCAGTACTTC. It specifies CASSSITGVRSYEQYF. The chain employs TRBV11-2 and TRBJ2-7; the match to TRBD1 covers 7 bases. CDR3 length: 16 amino acids. J lost 1 base, V lost 4 bases, and 10 bases had no gene match. CDR1 is SGHAT, CDR2 FQNNGV, per germline.

The V gene is TRBV5-5, the J gene TRBJ1-6; tentatively, D is TRBD1 (6 bases). The germline V and J ends were trimmed by 0 bases and 7 bases, with 8 bases remaining between them. Germline CDR1 SGHKS, CDR2 YYEKEE (reference sequence). The CDR3 loop spans 14 amino acids. CDR3 DNA sequence: TGTGCCAGCAGCTTGGTAGGACAGAATTCACCCCTCCACTTT. Its protein product is CASSLVGQNSPLHF.

The V and J genes are TRBV30 and TRBJ2-7, with D maybe TRBD1 (6 bases). With 1 base removed from V and 1 base from J, the gap between germline ends came to 14 bases. Germline V lookup: CDR1 GTSNPN, CDR2 SVGIG (reference sequence). The CDR3 consists of 15 residues. CDR3: CAWSALVGASYEQYF. DNA for the CDR3: TGTGCCTGGAGTGCCCTAGTGGGGGCGTCCTACGAGCAGTACTTC.